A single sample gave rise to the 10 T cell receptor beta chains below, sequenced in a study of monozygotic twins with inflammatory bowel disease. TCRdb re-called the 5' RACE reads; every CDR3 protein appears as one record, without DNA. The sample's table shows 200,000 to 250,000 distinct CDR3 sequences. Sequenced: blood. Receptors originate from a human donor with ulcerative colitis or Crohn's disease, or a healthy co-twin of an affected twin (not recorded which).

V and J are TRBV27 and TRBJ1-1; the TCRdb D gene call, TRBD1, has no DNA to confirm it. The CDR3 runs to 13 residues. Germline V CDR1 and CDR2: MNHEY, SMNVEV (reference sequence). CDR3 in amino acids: CASSLGRWGEAFF.

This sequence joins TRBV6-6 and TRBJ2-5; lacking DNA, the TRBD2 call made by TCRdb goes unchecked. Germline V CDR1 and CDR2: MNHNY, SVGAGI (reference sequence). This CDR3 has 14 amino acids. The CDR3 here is CASTKRAPQETQYF.

This CDR3 reads CSVEPWTGINYGYTF. The chain has TRBV29-1 and TRBJ1-2; TCRdb picks TRBD1, but there is no DNA to check that call. Germline CDR1 reads SQVTM; CDR2 reads ANQGSEA. The CDR3 loop spans 15 amino acids. The whole variable domain, remainder taken from reference TRBV29-1 and TRBJ1-2, is SAVISQKPSRDICQRGTSLTIQCQVDSQVTMMFWYRQQPGQSLTLIATANQGSEATYESGFVIDKFPISRPNLTFSTLTVSNMSPEDSSIYLCSVEPWTGINYGYTFGSGTRLTVV.

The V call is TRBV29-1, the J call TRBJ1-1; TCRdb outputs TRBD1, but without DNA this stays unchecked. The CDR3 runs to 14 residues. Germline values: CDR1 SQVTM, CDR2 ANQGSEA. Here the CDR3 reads CSVEGTLQGLVAFF.

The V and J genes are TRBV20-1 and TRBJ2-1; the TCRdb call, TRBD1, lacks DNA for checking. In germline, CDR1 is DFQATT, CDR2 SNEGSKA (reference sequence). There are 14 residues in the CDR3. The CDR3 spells CSAFTGWEDNEQFF.

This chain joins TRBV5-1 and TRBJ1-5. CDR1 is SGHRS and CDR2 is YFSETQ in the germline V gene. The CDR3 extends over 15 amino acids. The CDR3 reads CASSLDMAANQPQHF.

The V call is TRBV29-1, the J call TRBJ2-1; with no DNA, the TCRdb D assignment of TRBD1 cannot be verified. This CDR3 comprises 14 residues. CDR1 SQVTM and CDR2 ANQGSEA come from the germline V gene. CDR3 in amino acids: CSFGQGSSYNEQFF.

The CDR3 loop is CASSLDGYTGELFF. The chain carries TRBV5-4 and TRBJ2-2. The CDR3 extends over 14 amino acids. Looked up from germline, CDR1 is SGHNT and CDR2 is YYREEE (reference sequence).

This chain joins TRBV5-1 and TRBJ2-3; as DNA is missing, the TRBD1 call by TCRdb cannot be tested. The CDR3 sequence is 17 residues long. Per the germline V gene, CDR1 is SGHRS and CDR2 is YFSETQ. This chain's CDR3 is CASSPTPTMKGPDTQYF.

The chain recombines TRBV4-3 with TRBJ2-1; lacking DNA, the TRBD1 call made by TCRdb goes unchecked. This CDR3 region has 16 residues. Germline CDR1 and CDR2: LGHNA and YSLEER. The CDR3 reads CASSSRSGSSYNEQFF.